This T cell receptor (beta chain) emerged from a study of blood T cell repertoires in COVID-19 (dated by TCRdb to the early 2020s). With respect to the entire study: Samples from collaborators originated in the United States, Italy and Spain and spanned both the acute and convalescent phases of COVID-19. The prospective study material was composed of cDNA or gDNA derived from T cells, B-cell-depleted T cells, or PBMCs. Subjects who had been exposed to COVID-19, were actively infected with it, or had recovered from it provided the deeply sampled blood TCRbeta repertoires that made up the dataset. The repertoires were released in a freely available public database meant as a resource for research on the immune response to SARS-CoV-2. The samples were drawn from the first 160 participants of the ongoing ImmuneRACE study and from some 1,300 subjects provided by 6 global collaborators. Nearly every sample came with metadata listing a de-identified subject ID, COVID-19 status, age in years and sex. Where available, HLA class I and class II types were obtained from metadata supplied by the sample provider rather than from assay-based typing. What the authors observed across the whole study: The quantity of clinical and demographic metadata differed by source and by participant and was supplied without curation.

The immunoSEQ Assay, a bias-controlled multiplex PCR, was used to amplify TCRbeta CDR3 regions from genomic DNA. Turning to the authors' computational methods: Nucleated cell counts per sample were estimated from amplification of reference gene primers within the assay. To quantify the absolute abundance of each unique TCRbeta CDR3 rearrangement, sequence reads were collapsed and filtered. For each sample, productive Simpson clonality was calculated by taking the square root of Simpson's diversity index across productive rearrangements. TCRdb obtained this table from immuneACCESS and retained in-frame rearrangements with V and J assigned. These tables miss some clones; where compared with another copy, unresolved V genes account for less than half of the shortfall, and the remainder is unexplained. D and trimming were read from the DNA, whereas the V and J calls and clone size are those reported in that table. For this sample there are approximately 280,000 clones; roughly 85% appear just once. About 2.5% of the sample belongs to the ten largest clones.

In the prospective study, participants were roughly 18 to 95 years old, resided in approximately 22 geographic areas of the United States, and were enrolled through a virtual design. In the prospective study, participants were assigned to cohorts based on the clinical history participants reported in a screening survey and a study questionnaire. For ImmuneRACE Cohort 3, a participant was defined as recovered based on two consecutive negative NP/OP PCR tests, clearance by a healthcare professional, or resolution of symptoms. Mobile phlebotomists in the prospective study collected whole blood, serum and a nasopharyngeal or oropharyngeal swab from every participant. Over a roughly two-month period, participants in the prospective study had the option of providing additional blood draws and questionnaires. Before DNA extraction, prospective study blood samples were shipped either frozen or at room temperature.

Worth noting for this clone: What antigen it recognizes has not been identified. Base-call qualities are not available, and no considerably larger clone is one nucleotide away.

This sequence was found in a woman aged 50 to 60 who had recovered from COVID-19. Sequencing was carried out using PBMCs or T cells enriched from blood (not recorded which).

The sequenced DNA: TGTGCCAGCTCACCATTACCAGGGGAATCATATAATTCACCCCTCCACTTT. This translates into CASSPLPGESYNSPLHF. The rearrangement joined TRBV18 to TRBJ1-6, with TRBD1 as a weak D call on 6 bases. V and J are truncated by 2 bases and 4 bases respectively, leaving an intervening sequence of 15 bases. The CDR3 spans 17 residues, from the cysteine through the phenylalanine. Only the CDR3 region is kept as DNA, spanning 51 bases read in frame from base 1. The germline V gene sets CDR1 to KGHSH and CDR2 to LQKENI.